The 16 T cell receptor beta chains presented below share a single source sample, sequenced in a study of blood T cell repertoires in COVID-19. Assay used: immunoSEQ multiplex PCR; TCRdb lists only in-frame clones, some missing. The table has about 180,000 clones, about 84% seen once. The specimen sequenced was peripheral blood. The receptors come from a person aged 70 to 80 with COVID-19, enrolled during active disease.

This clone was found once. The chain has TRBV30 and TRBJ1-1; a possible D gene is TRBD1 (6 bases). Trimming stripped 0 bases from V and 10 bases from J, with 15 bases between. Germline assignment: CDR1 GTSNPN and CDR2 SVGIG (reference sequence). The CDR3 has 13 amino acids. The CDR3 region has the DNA TGTGCCTGGAGTGTACAAACAGGGTCGGGAGCTTTCTTT. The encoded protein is CAWSVQTGSGAFF.

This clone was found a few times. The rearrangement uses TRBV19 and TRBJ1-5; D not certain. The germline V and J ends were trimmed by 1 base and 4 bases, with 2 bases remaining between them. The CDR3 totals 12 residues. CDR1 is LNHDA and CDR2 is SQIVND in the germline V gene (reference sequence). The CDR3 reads CASSIANQPQHF. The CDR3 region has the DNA TGTGCCAGTAGTATAGCTAATCAGCCCCAGCATTTT. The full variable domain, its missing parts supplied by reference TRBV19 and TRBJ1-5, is DGGITQSPKYLFRKEGQNVTLSCEQNLNHDAMYWYRQDPGQGLRLIYYSQIVNDFQKGDIAEGYSVSREKKESFPLTVTSAQKNPTAFYLCASSIANQPQHFGDGTRLSIL.

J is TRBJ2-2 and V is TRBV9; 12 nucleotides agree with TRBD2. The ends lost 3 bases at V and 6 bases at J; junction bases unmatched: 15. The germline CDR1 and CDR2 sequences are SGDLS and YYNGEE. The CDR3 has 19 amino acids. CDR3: CASSASRWLAGGRSGELFF. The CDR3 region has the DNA TGTGCCAGCAGCGCCTCAAGGTGGCTAGCGGGGGGGCGGTCCGGGGAGCTGTTTTTT.

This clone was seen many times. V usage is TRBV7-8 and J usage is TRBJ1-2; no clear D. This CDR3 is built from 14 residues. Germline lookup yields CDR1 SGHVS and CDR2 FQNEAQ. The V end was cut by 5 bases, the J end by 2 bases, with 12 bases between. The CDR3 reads CASSPAGRNYGYTF. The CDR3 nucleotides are TGTGCCAGCAGCCCTGCCGGGAGAAACTATGGCTACACCTTC.

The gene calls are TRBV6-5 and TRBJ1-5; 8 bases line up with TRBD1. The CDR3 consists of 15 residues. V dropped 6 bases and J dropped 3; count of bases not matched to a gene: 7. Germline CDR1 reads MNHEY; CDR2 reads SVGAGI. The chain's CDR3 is CASSVSQGANQPQHF. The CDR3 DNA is TGTGCCAGCAGCGTCAGCCAGGGGGCCAATCAGCCCCAGCATTTT.

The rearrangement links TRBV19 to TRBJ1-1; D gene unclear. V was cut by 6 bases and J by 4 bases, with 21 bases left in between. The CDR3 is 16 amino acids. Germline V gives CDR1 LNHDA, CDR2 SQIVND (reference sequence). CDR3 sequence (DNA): TGTGCCAGTAGCAACGAGCGAGGAGGGTATGGCACTGAAGCTTTCTTT. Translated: CASSNERGGYGTEAFF.

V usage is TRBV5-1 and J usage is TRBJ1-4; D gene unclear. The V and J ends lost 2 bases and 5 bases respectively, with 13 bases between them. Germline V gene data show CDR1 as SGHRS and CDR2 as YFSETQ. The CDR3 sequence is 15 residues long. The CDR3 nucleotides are TGCGCCAGCAGCTTCCAGTCGATTCCAAATGAAAAACTGTTTTTT. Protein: CASSFQSIPNEKLFF.

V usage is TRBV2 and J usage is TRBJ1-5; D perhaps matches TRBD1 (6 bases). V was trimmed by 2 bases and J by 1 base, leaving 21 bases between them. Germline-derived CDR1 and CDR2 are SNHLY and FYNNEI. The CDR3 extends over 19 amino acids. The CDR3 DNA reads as TGTGCCAGCAGTGAACCCCTTTTACAGGGAAAGTTAAGCAATCAGCCCCAGCATTTT. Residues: CASSEPLLQGKLSNQPQHF.

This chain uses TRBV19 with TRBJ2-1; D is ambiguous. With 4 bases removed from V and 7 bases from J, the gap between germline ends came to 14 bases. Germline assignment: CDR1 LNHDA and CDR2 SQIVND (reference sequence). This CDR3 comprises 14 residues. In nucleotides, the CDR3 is TGTGCCAGTAGTACAGATACAGTGCCTAATGAGCAGTTCTTC. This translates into CASSTDTVPNEQFF.

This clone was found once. The CDR3 DNA is TGTGCCAGCAGCTCCGGGACAGGGAACACTGAAGCTTTCTTT. Translating it yields CASSSGTGNTEAFF. The V gene is TRBV7-3, the J gene TRBJ1-1; 8 nucleotides agree with TRBD1. The CDR3 covers 14 residues. The ends lost 4 bases at V and 1 base at J; junction bases unmatched: 2. In germline, CDR1 is SGHTA, CDR2 FQGTGA.

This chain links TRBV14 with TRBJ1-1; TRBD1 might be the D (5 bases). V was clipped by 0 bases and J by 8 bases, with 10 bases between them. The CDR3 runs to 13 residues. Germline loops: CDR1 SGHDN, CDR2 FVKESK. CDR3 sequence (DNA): TGTGCCAGCAGCCAAGATTGGGGCGTAGAAGCTTTCTTT. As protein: CASSQDWGVEAFF.

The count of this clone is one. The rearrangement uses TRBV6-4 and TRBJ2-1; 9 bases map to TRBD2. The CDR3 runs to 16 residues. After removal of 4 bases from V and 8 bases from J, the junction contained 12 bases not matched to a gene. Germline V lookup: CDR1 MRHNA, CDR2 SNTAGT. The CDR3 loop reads CASSVIGGGAVDEQFF. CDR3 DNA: TGTGCCAGCAGTGTTATCGGCGGGGGGGCCGTCGATGAGCAGTTCTTC.

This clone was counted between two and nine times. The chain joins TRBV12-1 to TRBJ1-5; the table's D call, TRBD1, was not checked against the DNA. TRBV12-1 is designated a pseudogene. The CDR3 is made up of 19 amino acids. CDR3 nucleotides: TGTGCCAGCAGCGTTGCGCCGACAGGGGAGTCGCATAGCAATCAGCCCCAGCATTTT. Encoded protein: CASSVAPTGESHSNQPQHF.

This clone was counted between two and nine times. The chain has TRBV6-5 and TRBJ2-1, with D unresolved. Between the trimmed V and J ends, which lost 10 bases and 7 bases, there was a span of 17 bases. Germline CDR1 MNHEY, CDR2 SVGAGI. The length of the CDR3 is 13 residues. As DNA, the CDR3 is TGTGCCACACCCCCGGAGAGGAGTAATGAGCAGTTCTTC. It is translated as CATPPERSNEQFF.

CDR3 sequence reads: CASSPRLAGAVNEQFF. CDR3 sequence (DNA): TGTGCCAGCAGCCCGAGACTAGCGGGAGCTGTGAATGAGCAGTTCTTC. This rearrangement joins TRBV11-3 to TRBJ2-1; 12 nucleotides agree with TRBD2. Germline V CDR1 and CDR2: SGHNT, YENEEA. This CDR3 is built from 16 residues. The ends lost 5 bases at V and 7 bases at J; junction bases unmatched: 9.

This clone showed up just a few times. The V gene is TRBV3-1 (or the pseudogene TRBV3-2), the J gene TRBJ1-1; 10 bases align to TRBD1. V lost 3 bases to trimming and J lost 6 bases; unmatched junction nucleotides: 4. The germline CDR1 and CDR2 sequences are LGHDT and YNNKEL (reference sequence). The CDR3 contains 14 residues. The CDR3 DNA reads TGTGCCAGCAGCCAGGGACAGGGGTTTTCTGAAGCTTTCTTT. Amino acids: CASSQGQGFSEAFF.